The 16 T cell receptor beta chains reported below all come from one sample, sequenced in a study of blood T cell repertoires in COVID-19. Sequencing was performed with immunoSEQ multiplex PCR; in TCRdb, only in-frame clones are kept and a portion is missing. The repertoire includes 110,000 to 150,000 clones, 80% to 90% of them detected once, and roughly 1.6% sits in the top ten. The sequenced material came from peripheral blood. The source is a woman aged 45-59 years with acute or convalescent COVID-19.

V usage is TRBV5-4 and J usage is TRBJ2-7; TRBD2 aligns across 8 bases. The CDR3 is made up of 17 amino acids. Germline values: CDR1 SGHNT, CDR2 YYREEE (reference sequence). With 0 bases clipped from V and 3 bases from J, the junction kept 11 bases outside the gene matches. The chain's CDR3 is CASSLGGVGRAGYEQYF. The CDR3 DNA follows: TGTGCCAGCAGCTTGGGGGGAGTCGGGAGGGCGGGCTACGAGCAGTACTTC. The full variable domain, completed using reference TRBV5-4 and TRBJ2-7, is ETGVTQSPTHLIKTRGQQVTLRCSSQSGHNTVSWYQQALGQGPQFIFQYYREEENGRGNFPPRFSGLQFPNYSSELNVNALELDDSALYLCASSLGGVGRAGYEQYFGPGTRLTVT.

This chain uses TRBV7-9 with TRBJ2-7; D not resolved. The CDR3 runs to 14 residues. Trimming stripped 1 base from V and 2 bases from J, with 9 bases between. From germline, CDR1 is SEHNR and CDR2 FQNEAQ (reference sequence). Here the CDR3 DNA reads TGTGCCAGCAGCTTAGGATTATCAGCCTACGAGCAGTACTTC. This translates into CASSLGLSAYEQYF.

The rearrangement uses TRBV14 and TRBJ1-1; no reliable D call. V was shortened by 6 bases and J by 0 bases, with 8 bases between the two germline ends. The CDR3 is 13 amino acids. CDR1 and CDR2 from the germline V gene are SGHDN and FVKESK. CDR3 loop: CASSDSMNTEAFF. The CDR3 bases are TGTGCCAGCAGTGACTCTATGAACACTGAAGCTTTCTTT. Combining the CDR3 with reference TRBV14 and TRBJ1-1 gives the whole variable domain EAGVTQFPSHSVIEKGQTVTLRCDPISGHDNLYWYRRVMGKEIKFLLHFVKESKQDESGMPNNRFLAERTGGTYSTLKVQPAELEDSGVYFCASSDSMNTEAFFGQGTRLTVV.

The V call is TRBV27, the J call TRBJ2-5; 11 nucleotides align to TRBD2. The CDR3 is 16 residues long. Germline V gene sequence: CDR1 MNHEY, CDR2 SMNVEV (reference sequence). Trimming cost V 5 bases and J 2 bases; bases outside gene matches: 7. This chain's CDR3 is CASSPGLAVGQETQYF. DNA for the CDR3: TGTGCCAGCAGTCCGGGACTAGCGGTCGGACAAGAGACCCAGTACTTC.

V and J are TRBV7-9 and TRBJ2-2, with TRBD1 matching 8 bases. The CDR3 has 14 amino acids. The germline V gene encodes CDR1 SEHNR and CDR2 FQNEAQ (reference sequence). V trimming: 3 bases; J trimming: 6 bases; junction bases outside the gene matches: 3. In DNA form, the CDR3 reads TGTGCCAGCAGCTTCACACAGGGGGCCGGGGAGCTGTTTTTT. Protein product: CASSFTQGAGELFF.

The chain is built from TRBV10-2 and TRBJ2-2; 10 bases line up with TRBD1. The CDR3 has 14 amino acids. The trim removed 6 bases at V and 5 bases at J, leaving 3 bases unmatched. Germline lookup yields CDR1 WSHSY and CDR2 SAAADI. CDR3 loop: CASRGQGKTGELFF. The DNA for the CDR3 is TGCGCCAGCAGGGGACAGGGGAAAACCGGGGAGCTGTTTTTT.

The chain uses TRBV5-1 and TRBJ2-5; 7 bases fit TRBD1. Germline CDR1 and CDR2: SGHRS and YFSETQ. The CDR3 spans 14 residues. V shed 4 bases, J shed 4 bases, and the junction held 7 bases outside the gene matches. The CDR3 loop is CASSPTTGRETQYF. In DNA form, the CDR3 reads TGCGCCAGCAGCCCAACGACAGGGAGAGAGACCCAGTACTTC.

The chain couples TRBV12-3 or TRBV12-4 to TRBJ1-4; D uncertain. The V gene lost 6 bases and the J gene lost 4 bases, with 6 bases spanning the gap. The CDR3 totals 12 residues. CDR3 in DNA: TGTGCCAGCAGCCCACTTAATGAAAAACTGTTTTTT. The encoded protein is CASSPLNEKLFF.

Here the CDR3 reads CASSLGAGLATSNEQFF. CDR3 nucleotides: TGTGCCAGCAGCCTCGGAGCGGGACTAGCTACTAGCAATGAGCAGTTCTTC. The chain combines TRBV11-3 with TRBJ2-1, with 9 bases matching TRBD2. The germline CDR1 and CDR2 sequences are SGHNT and YENEEA. The trim removed 5 bases at V and 6 bases at J, leaving 14 bases unmatched. This CDR3 spans 17 amino acids.

V is TRBV25-1 and J is TRBJ2-1; 9 bases fit TRBD2. This CDR3 comprises 14 residues. CDR1 and CDR2 from the germline V gene are MGHDK and SYGVNS. Trimming took 6 bases from V and 4 from J; bases not matched to a gene: 4. In DNA form, the CDR3 reads TGTGCCAGCAGCGATAGCGGGGGTTACAATGAGCAGTTCTTC. Translation: CASSDSGGYNEQFF. Complete variable domain (other parts from reference TRBV25-1 and TRBJ2-1): EADIYQTPRYLVIGTGKKITLECSQTMGHDKMYWYQQDPGMELHLIHYSYGVNSTEKGDLSSESTVSRIRTEHFPLTLESARPSHTSQYLCASSDSGGYNEQFFGPGTRLTVL.

V gene TRBV7-9 combines with J gene TRBJ2-2; possible D gene TRBD2, 7 bases. V lost 4 bases and J 1 base, leaving 13 bases between the germline ends. CDR1 is SEHNR and CDR2 is FQNEAQ in the germline V gene (reference sequence). This CDR3 has 16 residues. The CDR3 loop reads CASSSWGGQNTGELFF. The CDR3 DNA sequence: TGTGCCAGCAGCTCTTGGGGGGGCCAGAACACCGGGGAGCTGTTTTTT.

This chain connects TRBV7-8 to TRBJ1-6; 7 bases line up with TRBD1. The CDR3 is 15 residues long. The trim removed 4 bases at V and 3 bases at J, leaving 3 bases unmatched. Germline CDR1 is SGHVS and CDR2 is FQNEAQ. The CDR3: CASSSGQVYNSPLHF. The CDR3 coding sequence is TGTGCCAGCAGCTCCGGACAGGTCTATAATTCACCCCTCCACTTT.

The rearrangement uses TRBV4-2 and TRBJ1-3; D perhaps matches TRBD1 (6 bases). Per germline, CDR1 LGHNA and CDR2 YNFKEQ. The CDR3 runs to 16 residues. V was shortened by 0 bases and J by 0 bases, with 9 bases between the two germline ends. CDR3 sequence (DNA): TGTGCCAGCAGCCAAGAAAGGACAGACTCTGGAAACACCATATATTTT. Protein sequence: CASSQERTDSGNTIYF.

This clone was seen only once. The genes are TRBV6-1 and TRBJ2-1; weak D call: TRBD2 (5 bases). V was trimmed by 2 bases and J by 4 bases, leaving 12 bases between them. This CDR3 comprises 15 residues. Per germline, CDR1 MNHNS and CDR2 SASEGT. CDR3 nucleotides: TGTGCCAGCAGTGAAAGAGGTCTAGCATACAATGAGCAGTTCTTC. As protein: CASSERGLAYNEQFF.

The rearrangement joins TRBV6-5 to TRBJ2-3; 10 bases are a match to TRBD1. Per germline, CDR1 MNHEY and CDR2 SVGAGI. This CDR3 contains 13 residues. Trimming at V came to 10 bases and at J to 6 bases, leaving 7 bases not matched to a gene. CDR3 region: CATDGQGEDTQYF. The CDR3 region has the DNA TGTGCCACCGACGGACAGGGGGAGGATACGCAGTATTTT.

This clone was observed a single time. CDR3 loop: CASSFLGGVDGYTF. DNA for the CDR3: TGTGCCAGCAGCTTCCTAGGGGGGGTAGACGGCTACACCTTC. The chain joins TRBV7-9 to TRBJ1-2, with a tentative D call TRBD1 (6 bases). With 3 bases removed from V and 8 bases from J, the gap between germline ends came to 16 bases. The V gene's germline CDR1 is SEHNR and CDR2 FQNEAQ (reference sequence). The CDR3 consists of 14 residues.